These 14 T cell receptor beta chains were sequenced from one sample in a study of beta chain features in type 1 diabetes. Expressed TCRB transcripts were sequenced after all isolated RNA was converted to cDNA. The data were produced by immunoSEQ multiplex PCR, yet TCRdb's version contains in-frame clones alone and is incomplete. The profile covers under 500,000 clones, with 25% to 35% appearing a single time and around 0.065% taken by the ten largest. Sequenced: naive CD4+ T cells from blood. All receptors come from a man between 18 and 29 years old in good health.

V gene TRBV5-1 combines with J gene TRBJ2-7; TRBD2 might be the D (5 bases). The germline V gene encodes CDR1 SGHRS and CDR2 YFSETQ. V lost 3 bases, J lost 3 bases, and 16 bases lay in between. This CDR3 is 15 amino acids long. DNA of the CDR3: TGCGCCAGCAGCTCGGAATGGACGGGGAACTACGAGCAGTACTTC. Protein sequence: CASSSEWTGNYEQYF.

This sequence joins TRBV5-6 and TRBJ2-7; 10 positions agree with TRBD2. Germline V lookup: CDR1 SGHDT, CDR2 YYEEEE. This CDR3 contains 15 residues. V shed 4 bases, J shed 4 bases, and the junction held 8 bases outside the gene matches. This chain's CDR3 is CASSRSGRAKYEQYF. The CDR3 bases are TGTGCCAGCAGCCGGAGCGGGAGGGCCAAGTACGAGCAGTACTTC.

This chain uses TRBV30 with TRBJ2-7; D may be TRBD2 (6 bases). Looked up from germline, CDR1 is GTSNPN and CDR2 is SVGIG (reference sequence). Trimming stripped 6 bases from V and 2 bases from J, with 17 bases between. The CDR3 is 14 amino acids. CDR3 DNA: TGTGCCTGCCAGGCGGGACGCCTTACCTACGAGCAGTACTTC. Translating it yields CACQAGRLTYEQYF.

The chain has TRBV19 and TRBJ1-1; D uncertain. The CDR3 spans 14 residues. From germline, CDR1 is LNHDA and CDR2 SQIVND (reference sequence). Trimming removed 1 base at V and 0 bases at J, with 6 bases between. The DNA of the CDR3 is TGTGCCAGTAGTATAGGACCGATGAACACTGAAGCTTTCTTT. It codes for CASSIGPMNTEAFF.

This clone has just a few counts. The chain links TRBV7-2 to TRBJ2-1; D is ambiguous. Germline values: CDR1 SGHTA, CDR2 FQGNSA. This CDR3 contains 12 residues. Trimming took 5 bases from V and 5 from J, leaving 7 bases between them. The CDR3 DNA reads TGTGCCAGCAGCCGAGATAACAATGAGCAGTTCTTC. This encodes CASSRDNNEQFF.

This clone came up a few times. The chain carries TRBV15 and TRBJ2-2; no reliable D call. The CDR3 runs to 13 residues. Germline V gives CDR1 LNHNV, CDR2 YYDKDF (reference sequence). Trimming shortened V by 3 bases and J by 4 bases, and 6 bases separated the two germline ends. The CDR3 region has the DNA TGTGCCACCAGCAGGAGCCCCACCGGGGAGCTGTTTTTT. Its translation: CATSRSPTGELFF.

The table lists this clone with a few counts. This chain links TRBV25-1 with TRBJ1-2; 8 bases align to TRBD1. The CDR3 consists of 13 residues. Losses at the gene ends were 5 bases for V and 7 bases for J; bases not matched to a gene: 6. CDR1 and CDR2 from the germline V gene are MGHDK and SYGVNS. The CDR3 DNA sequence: TGTGCCAGCAGTATCGGGACAGGCGGTGGCTACACCTTC. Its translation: CASSIGTGGGYTF.

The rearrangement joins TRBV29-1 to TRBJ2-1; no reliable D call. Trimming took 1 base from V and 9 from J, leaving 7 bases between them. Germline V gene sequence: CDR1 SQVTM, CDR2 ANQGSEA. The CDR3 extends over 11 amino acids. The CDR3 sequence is CSVEVKGEQFF. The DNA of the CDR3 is TGCAGCGTTGAAGTTAAGGGTGAGCAGTTCTTC.

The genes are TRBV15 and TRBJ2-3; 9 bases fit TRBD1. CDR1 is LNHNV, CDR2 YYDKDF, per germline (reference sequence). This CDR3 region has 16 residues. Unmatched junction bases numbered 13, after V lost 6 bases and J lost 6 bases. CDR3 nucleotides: TGTGCCACCAGACCGTCTGGGACAGGGCTTATGGATACGCAGTATTTT. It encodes CATRPSGTGLMDTQYF.

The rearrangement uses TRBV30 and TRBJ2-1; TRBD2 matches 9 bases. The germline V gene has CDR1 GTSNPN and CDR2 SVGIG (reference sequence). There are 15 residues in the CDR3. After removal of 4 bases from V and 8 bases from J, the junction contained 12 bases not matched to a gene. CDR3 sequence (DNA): TGTGCCTGGACGGCAGGAGCGGGAGGTCCCGATGAGCAGTTCTTC. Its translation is CAWTAGAGGPDEQFF.

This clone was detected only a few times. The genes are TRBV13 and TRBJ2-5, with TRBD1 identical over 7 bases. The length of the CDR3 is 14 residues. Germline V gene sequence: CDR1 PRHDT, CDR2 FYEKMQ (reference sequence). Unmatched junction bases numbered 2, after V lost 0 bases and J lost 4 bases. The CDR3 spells CASSLGNRGETQYF. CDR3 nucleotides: TGTGCCAGCAGCTTAGGCAACAGGGGAGAGACCCAGTACTTC.

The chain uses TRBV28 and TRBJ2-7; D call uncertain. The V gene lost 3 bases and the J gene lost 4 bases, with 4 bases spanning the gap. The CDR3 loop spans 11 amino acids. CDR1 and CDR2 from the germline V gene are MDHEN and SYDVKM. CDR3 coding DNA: TGTGCCAGCAGTTTGGAGTACGAGCAGTACTTC. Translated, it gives CASSLEYEQYF.

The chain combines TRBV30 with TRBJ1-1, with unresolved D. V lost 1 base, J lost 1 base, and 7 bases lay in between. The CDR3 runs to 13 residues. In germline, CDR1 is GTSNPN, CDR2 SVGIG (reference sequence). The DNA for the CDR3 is TGTGCCTGGAGTGCGAATAGGAACACTGAAGCTTTCTTT. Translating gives CAWSANRNTEAFF. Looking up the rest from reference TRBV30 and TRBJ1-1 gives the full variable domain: SQTIHQWPATLVQPVGSPLSLECTVEGTSNPNLYWYRQAAGRGLQLLFYSVGIGQISSEVPQNLSASRPQDRQFILSSKKLLLSDSGFYLCAWSANRNTEAFFGQGTRLTVV.

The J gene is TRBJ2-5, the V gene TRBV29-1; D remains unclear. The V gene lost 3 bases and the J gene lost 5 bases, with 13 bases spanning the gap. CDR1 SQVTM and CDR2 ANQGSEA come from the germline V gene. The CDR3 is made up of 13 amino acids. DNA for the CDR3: TGCAGCGTTGACTCCCCAGAACGGGAGACCCAGTACTTC. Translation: CSVDSPERETQYF. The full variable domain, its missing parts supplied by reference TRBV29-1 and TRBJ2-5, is SAVISQKPSRDICQRGTSLTIQCQVDSQVTMMFWYRQQPGQSLTLIATANQGSEATYESGFVIDKFPISRPNLTFSTLTVSNMSPEDSSIYLCSVDSPERETQYFGPGTRLLVL.